Listed here are 27 T cell receptor beta chains from one sample, sequenced in a study of CD8 T cells in Susac syndrome. RNA was extracted with the RNeasy kit, and a quantity of roughly 0.45 to 1 ug was reverse transcribed using random hexamers. TCRdb passed the immunoSEQ multiplex PCR reads through MiXCR, listing each CDR3 protein once. The sample gives 180,000 or so distinct CDR3 sequences, almost 96% of which show up once; 0.093% is in the top ten. Sequencing input: CD4+ T cells from PBMCs. The receptors were gathered from a human donor with multiple sclerosis.

The rearrangement joins TRBV7-2 to TRBJ2-3, with D uncertain. The CDR3 has 15 amino acids. CDR1 and CDR2 from the germline V gene are SGHTA and FQGNSA. Trimming pared 1 base from V and 4 bases from J, leaving 12 bases between. CDR3 sequence (DNA): TGTGCCAGCAGCTTAGATCCAGTTTCCGCAGATACGCAGTATTTT. Amino acids: CASSLDPVSADTQYF.

The chain combines TRBV28 with TRBJ1-2; D unresolved. Germline V gives CDR1 MDHEN, CDR2 SYDVKM. The CDR3 totals 12 residues. Trimming took off 3 bases at V and 4 bases at J, with 6 bases between the two ends. The CDR3 sequence is CASSLPFYGYTF. The CDR3 DNA follows: TGTGCCAGCAGTTTGCCGTTCTATGGCTACACCTTC.

V is TRBV5-1 and J is TRBJ2-5, with 7 bases that match TRBD1. This CDR3 comprises 12 residues. Germline V gene data show CDR1 as SGHRS and CDR2 as YFSETQ. Germline trimming cut 4 bases from V and 3 bases from J; bases unmatched to any gene: 0. In DNA, the CDR3 is TGCGCCAGCAGCACAGGGGAAGAGACCCAGTACTTC. Protein product: CASSTGEETQYF.

The chain links TRBV12-3 or TRBV12-4 to TRBJ1-2; a weak D match, TRBD1 (5 bases). CDR3 length: 14 residues. The germline V and J ends were trimmed by 6 bases and 4 bases, with 15 bases remaining between them. The CDR3 loop is CASSRDRIGYGYTF. The CDR3 nucleotides read TGTGCCAGCAGCCGTGACAGAATTGGCTATGGCTACACCTTC.

The J gene is TRBJ1-2, the V gene TRBV5-6; 7 bases agree with TRBD1. Germline V gene data show CDR1 as SGHDT and CDR2 as YYEEEE. This CDR3 spans 14 amino acids. The trim removed 3 bases at V and 8 bases at J, leaving 10 bases unmatched. The CDR3 reads CASSWDSADGGYTF. In DNA form, the CDR3 reads TGTGCCAGCAGCTGGGACAGCGCTGATGGAGGCTACACCTTC. The variable domain in full, with the rest retrieved from reference TRBV5-6 and TRBJ1-2, is DAGVTQSPTHLIKTRGQQVTLRCSPKSGHDTVSWYQQALGQGPQFIFQYYEEEERQRGNFPDRFSGHQFPNYSSELNVNALLLGDSALYLCASSWDSADGGYTFGSGTRLTVV.

The chain is built from TRBV27 and TRBJ2-7; D is possibly TRBD1 or TRBD2 (5 bases each). CDR1 and CDR2 (germline): MNHEY, SMNVEV (reference sequence). The V end lost 5 bases, the J end lost 7 bases, and 12 bases lay between the germline ends. The CDR3 has 12 residues. The CDR3: CASSHVEGEQYF. CDR3 in DNA: TGTGCCAGCAGTCACGTAGAGGGGGAGCAGTACTTC.

This chain joins TRBV12-3 or TRBV12-4 and TRBJ1-5; TRBD1 might be the D (5 bases). V was cut by 3 bases and J by 7 bases, with 7 bases left in between. CDR3 length: 12 amino acids. The CDR3 DNA sequence: TGTGCCAGCAGTTTTTGGGGGCAGCCCCAGCATTTT. It specifies CASSFWGQPQHF.

The chain joins TRBV3-1 to TRBJ2-5, with D possibly TRBD2 on 5 matching bases. V was pared by 1 base and J by 5 bases, with 14 bases between. This CDR3 region has 15 residues. Germline-derived CDR1 and CDR2 are LGHDT and YNNKEL (reference sequence). For the CDR3, the DNA is TGTGCCAGCAGCCAAGTCGGGATCCGGGTGGAGACCCAGTACTTC. It is translated as CASSQVGIRVETQYF.

The chain is built from TRBV12-5 and TRBJ2-3, with D possibly matching TRBD2 (5 bases). This CDR3 region has 13 residues. CDR1 and CDR2 from the germline V gene are LGHNT and FRNRAP. V was cut by 8 bases and J by 0 bases, with 9 bases left in between. This CDR3 is CASRTGSTDTQYF. CDR3 sequence (DNA): TGTGCTAGTCGGACGGGGAGCACAGATACGCAGTATTTT.

This clonotype showed up just once. V is TRBV5-4 and J is TRBJ2-7, with D possibly being TRBD1 (6 bases). The CDR3 spans 14 residues. Germline V gene lookup returns CDR1 SGHNT and CDR2 YYREEE (reference sequence). V lost 4 bases and J lost 2, with 13 bases in between. The DNA for the CDR3 is TGTGCCAGCAGCCCACAGGGCCCCCCCTACGAGCAGTACTTC. Its protein product is CASSPQGPPYEQYF.

CDR3: CASSQDLRVGAISEQYF. Here the CDR3 DNA reads TGCGCCAGCAGCCAAGATCTTAGAGTAGGAGCAATCAGCGAGCAGTACTTC. The V and J genes are TRBV4-3 and TRBJ2-7, with D unresolved. V dropped 0 bases and J dropped 6 bases, with 21 bases sitting between them. The V gene's germline CDR1 is LGHNA and CDR2 YSLEER. This CDR3 spans 17 amino acids.

The V gene is TRBV23-1, the J gene TRBJ2-5; a possible D gene is TRBD1 (5 bases). TRBV23-1 is recorded as an ORF, its role being uncertain. V gave up 3 bases and J gave up 3 bases, with 14 bases separating them. The CDR3 runs 15 residues. CDR3 loop: CASSHLSGKKETQYF. The CDR3, as DNA: TGCGCCAGCAGTCATCTTTCAGGGAAAAAAGAGACCCAGTACTTC.

The V and J genes are TRBV29-1 and TRBJ1-1; D might be TRBD1 (6 bases). The V and J ends lost 6 bases and 7 bases respectively, with 15 bases between them. There are 12 residues in the CDR3. Per the germline V gene, CDR1 is SQVTM and CDR2 is ANQGSEA. The CDR3 sequence is CSVVRTDFEAFF. The DNA for the CDR3 is TGCAGCGTCGTACGGACAGATTTTGAAGCTTTCTTT.

The gene calls are TRBV18 and TRBJ2-7; maybe TRBD1 (5 bases). Between the trimmed V and J ends, which lost 4 bases and 5 bases, there was a span of 15 bases. CDR3 size: 14 residues. Germline V gene sequence: CDR1 KGHSH, CDR2 LQKENI. CDR3 nucleotides: TGTGCCAGCTCACGAGACAGTACCCTACACGAGCAGTACTTC. The encoded protein is CASSRDSTLHEQYF.

The chain carries TRBV28 and TRBJ1-3; D ambiguous. The CDR3 covers 12 residues. CDR1 is MDHEN, CDR2 SYDVKM, per germline. Trimming pared 5 bases from V and 2 bases from J, leaving 4 bases between. This CDR3 is CASSTTGNTIYF. As DNA, the CDR3 is TGTGCCAGCAGTACGACTGGAAACACCATATATTTT.

This clonotype was seen just once. The chain combines TRBV6-2 or TRBV6-3 with TRBJ2-5, with D unresolved. CDR1 and CDR2 (germline): MNHEY, SVGEGT. Trimming removed 2 bases at V and 5 bases at J, with 6 bases between. This CDR3 is built from 12 residues. The CDR3 region is CASSYRVETQYF. CDR3 DNA: TGTGCCAGCAGTTACAGGGTGGAGACCCAGTACTTC.

The rearrangement joins TRBV7-2 to TRBJ2-3, with 10 nucleotides matching TRBD2. This CDR3 is 13 amino acids long. Trimming removed 4 bases from V and 13 bases from J; junction bases left unmatched: 8. Germline values: CDR1 SGHTA, CDR2 FQGNSA. The CDR3 DNA reads TGTGCCAGCAGCTACTTAGCGGGGGGAATAAAGTATTTT. Protein sequence: CASSYLAGGIKYF.

V and J are TRBV7-8 and TRBJ1-1; D perhaps matches TRBD1 (5 bases). This CDR3 region has 14 residues. Per germline, CDR1 SGHVS and CDR2 FQNEAQ. The V and J ends lost 5 bases and 4 bases respectively, with 14 bases between them. The CDR3 reads CASSPGRTTTEAFF. In nucleotides, the CDR3 is TGTGCCAGCAGCCCGGGACGCACGACCACTGAAGCTTTCTTT.

This rearrangement joins TRBV4-2 to TRBJ1-4; D is uncertain. The CDR3 runs 15 residues. Germline V gene lookup returns CDR1 LGHNA and CDR2 YNFKEQ. V dropped 4 bases and J dropped 8 bases, with 17 bases sitting between them. The CDR3 here is CASSRLGNPTEKLFF. In nucleotides, the CDR3 is TGTGCCAGCAGCCGACTGGGGAATCCAACAGAAAAACTGTTTTTT.

The genes are TRBV30 and TRBJ1-2; the D is unclear. This CDR3 spans 17 amino acids. CDR1 GTSNPN and CDR2 SVGIG come from the germline V gene (reference sequence). Trimming stripped 4 bases from V and 5 bases from J, with 26 bases between. CDR3 sequence: CAWTSRFSGNSYYGYTF. The CDR3 DNA sequence: TGTGCCTGGACCTCGCGGTTTTCTGGGAATAGTTATTATGGCTACACCTTC.

The genes are TRBV11-3 and TRBJ2-7; D is ambiguous. V lost 5 bases, J lost 0 bases, and 11 bases lay in between. CDR3 length: 14 residues. CDR1 and CDR2 from the germline V gene are SGHNT and YENEEA. The chain's CDR3 is CASSPRFVSYEQYF. Here the CDR3 DNA reads TGTGCCAGCAGCCCACGTTTCGTCTCCTACGAGCAGTACTTC.

V usage is TRBV30 and J usage is TRBJ1-6; no reliable D call. CDR1 is GTSNPN, CDR2 SVGIG, per germline (reference sequence). The CDR3 extends over 14 amino acids. The V end lost 3 bases, the J end lost 5 bases, and 11 bases lay between the germline ends. CDR3 sequence (DNA): TGTGCCTGGAGCCGGATTCACAATAATTCACCCCTCCACTTT. It codes for CAWSRIHNNSPLHF.

The chain is built from TRBV18 and TRBJ2-2; 7 nucleotides match TRBD1. CDR1 is KGHSH and CDR2 is LQKENI in the germline V gene. Losses at the gene ends were 4 bases for V and 2 bases for J; bases not matched to a gene: 7. The CDR3 has 16 amino acids. The CDR3 nucleotides read TGTGCCAGCTCACAAACGGACAGGACTAACACCGGGGAGCTGTTTTTT. Residues: CASSQTDRTNTGELFF.

The chain recombines TRBV5-6 with TRBJ2-7; D may be TRBD1 (5 bases). Germline V lookup: CDR1 SGHDT, CDR2 YYEEEE. The CDR3 is made up of 14 amino acids. Trimming removed 7 bases from V and 4 bases from J, with 18 bases in between. The CDR3 DNA reads as TGTGCCAGCGCCCCTGGACACACCGGGTACGAGCAGTACTTC. This sequence encodes CASAPGHTGYEQYF.

The rearrangement uses TRBV3-1 and TRBJ2-1; tentative D call: TRBD1 (5 bases). Germline CDR1 is LGHDT and CDR2 is YNNKEL (reference sequence). Trimming removed 4 bases at V and 8 bases at J, with 9 bases between. The CDR3 spans 12 residues. The DNA of the CDR3 is TGTGCCAGCAGCCTCCAGGGCCATGAGCAGTTCTTC. Its protein is CASSLQGHEQFF.

The gene calls are TRBV14 and TRBJ2-4; D not resolved. Germline V CDR1 and CDR2: SGHDN, FVKESK. V was shortened by 1 base and J by 12 bases, with 7 bases between the two germline ends. The CDR3 contains 11 residues. The CDR3 loop is CASSQGSRQYF. In nucleotides, the CDR3 is TGTGCCAGCAGCCAAGGGAGCCGTCAGTACTTC.

This chain joins TRBV25-1 and TRBJ2-1, with TRBD1 matching over 9 bases. CDR3 size: 13 residues. CDR1 is MGHDK and CDR2 is SYGVNS in the germline V gene. V lost 8 bases to trimming and J lost 9 bases; unmatched junction nucleotides: 8. Here the CDR3 reads CASGGQGRGEQFF. CDR3 nucleotide sequence: TGTGCCAGCGGGGGACAGGGACGGGGTGAGCAGTTCTTC.